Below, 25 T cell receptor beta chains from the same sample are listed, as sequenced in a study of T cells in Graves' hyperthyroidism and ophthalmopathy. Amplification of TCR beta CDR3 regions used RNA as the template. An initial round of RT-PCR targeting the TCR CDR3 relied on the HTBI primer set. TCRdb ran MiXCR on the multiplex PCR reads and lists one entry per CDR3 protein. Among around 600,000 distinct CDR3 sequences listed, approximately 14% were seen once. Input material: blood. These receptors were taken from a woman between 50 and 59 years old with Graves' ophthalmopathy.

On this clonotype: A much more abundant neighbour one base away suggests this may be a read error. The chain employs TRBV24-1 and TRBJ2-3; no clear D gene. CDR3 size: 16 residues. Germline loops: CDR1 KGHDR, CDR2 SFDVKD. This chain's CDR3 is CVTSDLQTPSTDTQYF. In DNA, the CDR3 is TGTGTCACCAGTGATTTGCAGACACCCAGCACAGATACGCAGTATTTT.

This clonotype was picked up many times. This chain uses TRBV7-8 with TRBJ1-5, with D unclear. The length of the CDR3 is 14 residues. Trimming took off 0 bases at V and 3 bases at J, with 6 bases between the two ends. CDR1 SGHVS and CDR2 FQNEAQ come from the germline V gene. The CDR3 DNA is TGTGCCAGCAGCTTAGCAAGAAACAATCAGCCCCAGCATTTT. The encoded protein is CASSLARNNQPQHF.

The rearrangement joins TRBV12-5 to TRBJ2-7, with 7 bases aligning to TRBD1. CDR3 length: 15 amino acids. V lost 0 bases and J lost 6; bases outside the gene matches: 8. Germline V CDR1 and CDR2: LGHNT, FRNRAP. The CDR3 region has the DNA TGTGCTAGTGGTTTGGTATCCAACAGGGGCGGCGAGCAGTACTTC. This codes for CASGLVSNRGGEQYF.

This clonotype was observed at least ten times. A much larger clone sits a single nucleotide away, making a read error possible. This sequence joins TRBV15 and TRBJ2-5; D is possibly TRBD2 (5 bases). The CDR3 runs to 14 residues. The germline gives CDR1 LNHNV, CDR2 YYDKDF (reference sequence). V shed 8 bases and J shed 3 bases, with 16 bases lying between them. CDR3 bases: TGTGCCACCGACGAGGGAAGGTCTGAAGAGACCCAGTACTTC. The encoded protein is CATDEGRSEETQYF. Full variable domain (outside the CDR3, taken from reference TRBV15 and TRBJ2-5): DAMVIQNPRYQVTQFGKPVTLSCSQTLNHNVMYWYQQKSSQAPKLLFHYYDKDFNNEADTPDNFQSRRPNTSFCFLDIRSPGLGDTAMYLCATDEGRSEETQYFGPGTRLLVL.

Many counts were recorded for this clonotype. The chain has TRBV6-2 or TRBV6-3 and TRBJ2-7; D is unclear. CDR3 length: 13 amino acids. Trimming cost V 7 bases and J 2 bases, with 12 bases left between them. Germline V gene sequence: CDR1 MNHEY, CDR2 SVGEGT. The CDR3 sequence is CASKKPVTYEQYF. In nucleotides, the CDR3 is TGTGCCAGCAAAAAACCAGTAACCTACGAGCAGTACTTC.

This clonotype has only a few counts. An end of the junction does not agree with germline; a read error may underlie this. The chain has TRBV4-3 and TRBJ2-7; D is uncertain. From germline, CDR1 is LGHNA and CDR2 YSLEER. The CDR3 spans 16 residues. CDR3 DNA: TGCGCCGGCAGCCAAGATCCGCGGACGGTCTCCTACGAGCAGTACTTC. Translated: CAGSQDPRTVSYEQYF.

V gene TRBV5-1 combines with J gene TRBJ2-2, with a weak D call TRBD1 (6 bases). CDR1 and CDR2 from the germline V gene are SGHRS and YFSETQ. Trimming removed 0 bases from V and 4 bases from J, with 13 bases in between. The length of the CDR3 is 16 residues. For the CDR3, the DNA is TGCGCCAGCAGCTTGGGTGGGGGCACCCCCACCGGGGAGCTGTTTTTT. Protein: CASSLGGGTPTGELFF.

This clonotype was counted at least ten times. The CDR3 loop reads CSARAGGRNEQFF. The CDR3 DNA reads TGCAGTGCTAGGGCCGGTGGGAGGAATGAGCAGTTCTTC. The genes are TRBV20-1 and TRBJ2-1; D is possibly TRBD2 (6 bases). This CDR3 has 13 residues. Germline values: CDR1 DFQATT, CDR2 SNEGSKA (reference sequence). The V and J ends lost 3 bases and 7 bases respectively, with 13 bases between them.

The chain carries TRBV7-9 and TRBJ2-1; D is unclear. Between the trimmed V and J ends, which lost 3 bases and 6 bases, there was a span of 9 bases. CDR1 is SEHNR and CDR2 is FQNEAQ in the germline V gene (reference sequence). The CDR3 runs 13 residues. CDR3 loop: CASSLPFPNEQFF. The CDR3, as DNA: TGTGCCAGCAGCTTGCCGTTCCCCAATGAGCAGTTCTTC.

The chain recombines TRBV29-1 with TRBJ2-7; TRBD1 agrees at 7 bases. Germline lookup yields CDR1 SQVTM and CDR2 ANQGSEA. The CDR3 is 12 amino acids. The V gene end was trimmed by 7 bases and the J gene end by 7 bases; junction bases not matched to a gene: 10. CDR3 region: CSARQGLGEQYF. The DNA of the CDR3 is TGCAGCGCGAGACAGGGATTGGGGGAGCAGTACTTC.

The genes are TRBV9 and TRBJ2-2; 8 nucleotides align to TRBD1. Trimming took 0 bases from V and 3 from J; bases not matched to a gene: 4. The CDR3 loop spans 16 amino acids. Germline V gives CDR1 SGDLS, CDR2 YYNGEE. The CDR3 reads CASSVDQGAYTGELFF. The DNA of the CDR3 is TGTGCCAGCAGCGTAGACCAGGGGGCTTACACCGGGGAGCTGTTTTTT.

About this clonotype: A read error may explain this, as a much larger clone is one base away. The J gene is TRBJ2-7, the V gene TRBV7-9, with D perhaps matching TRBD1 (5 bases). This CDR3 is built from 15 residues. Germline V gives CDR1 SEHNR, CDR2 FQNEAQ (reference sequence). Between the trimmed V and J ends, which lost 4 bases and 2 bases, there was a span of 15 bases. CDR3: CASSSQQGLTYEQYF. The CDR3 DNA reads TGTGCCAGCAGCTCGCAGCAGGGTTTGACCTACGAGCAGTACTTC.

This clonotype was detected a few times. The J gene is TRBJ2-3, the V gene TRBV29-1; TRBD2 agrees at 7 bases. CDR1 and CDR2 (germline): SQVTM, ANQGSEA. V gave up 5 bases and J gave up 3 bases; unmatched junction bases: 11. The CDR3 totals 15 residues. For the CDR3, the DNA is TGCAGCGTTCTGCGGACTAGGGGAGATACAGATACGCAGTATTTT. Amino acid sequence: CSVLRTRGDTDTQYF.

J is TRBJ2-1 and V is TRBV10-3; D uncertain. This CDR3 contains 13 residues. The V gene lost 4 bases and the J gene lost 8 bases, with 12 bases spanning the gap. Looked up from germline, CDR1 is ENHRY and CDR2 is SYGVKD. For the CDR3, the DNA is TGTGCCATCAGTGGGGCAACCCCCCATGAGCAGTTCTTC. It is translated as CAISGATPHEQFF.

CDR3 nucleotide sequence: TGTGCCAGCAGCCCCCAGACCCTCCAGGAGACCCAGTACTTC. Translation gives CASSPQTLQETQYF. The chain employs TRBV7-9 and TRBJ2-5; D remains unclear. Trimming took 5 bases from V and 5 from J, leaving 15 bases between them. The CDR3 extends over 14 amino acids. From germline, CDR1 is SEHNR and CDR2 FQNEAQ (reference sequence).

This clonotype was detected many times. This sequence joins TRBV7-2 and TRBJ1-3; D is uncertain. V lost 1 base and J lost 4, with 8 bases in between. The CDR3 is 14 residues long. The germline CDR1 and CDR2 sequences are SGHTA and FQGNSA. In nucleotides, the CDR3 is TGTGCCAGCAGCTTAGGGGCCCCCGGAAACACCATATATTTT. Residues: CASSLGAPGNTIYF.

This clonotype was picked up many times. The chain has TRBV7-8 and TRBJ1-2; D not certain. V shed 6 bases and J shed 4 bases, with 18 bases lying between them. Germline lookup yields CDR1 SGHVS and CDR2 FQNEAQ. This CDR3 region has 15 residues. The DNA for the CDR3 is TGTGCCAGCAGTCCGGGTCCCTCTCACCCCTATGGCTACACCTTC. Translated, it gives CASSPGPSHPYGYTF.

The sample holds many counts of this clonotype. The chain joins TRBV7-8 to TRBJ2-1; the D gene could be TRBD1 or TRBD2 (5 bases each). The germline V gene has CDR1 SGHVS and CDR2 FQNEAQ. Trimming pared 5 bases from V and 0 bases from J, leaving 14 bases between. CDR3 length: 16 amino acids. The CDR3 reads CASSPGTLSSYNEQFF. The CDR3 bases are TGTGCCAGCAGCCCCGGGACCCTTAGCTCCTACAATGAGCAGTTCTTC.

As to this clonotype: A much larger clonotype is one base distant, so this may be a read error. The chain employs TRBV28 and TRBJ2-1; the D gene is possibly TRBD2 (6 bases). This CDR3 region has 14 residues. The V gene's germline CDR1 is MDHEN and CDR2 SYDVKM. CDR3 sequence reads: CASSDGSSYNEQLF. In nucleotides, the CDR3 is TGTGCCAGCAGTGACGGGAGCTCCTACAATGAGCAGCTCTTC.

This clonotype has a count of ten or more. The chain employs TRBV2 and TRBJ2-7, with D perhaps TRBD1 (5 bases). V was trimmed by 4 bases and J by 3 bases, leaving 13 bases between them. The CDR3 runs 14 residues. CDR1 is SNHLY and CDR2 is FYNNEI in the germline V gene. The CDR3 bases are TGTGCCAGCAGTGGTTGGGGCAGCCGCTACGAGCAGTACTTC. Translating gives CASSGWGSRYEQYF.

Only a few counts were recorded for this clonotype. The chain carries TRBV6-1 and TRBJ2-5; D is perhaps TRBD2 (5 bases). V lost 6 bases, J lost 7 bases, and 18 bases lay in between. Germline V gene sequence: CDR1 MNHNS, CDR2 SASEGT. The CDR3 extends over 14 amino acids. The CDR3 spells CASSHYRGYGTQYF. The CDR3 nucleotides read TGTGCCAGCAGCCATTACCGGGGTTACGGGACCCAGTACTTC.

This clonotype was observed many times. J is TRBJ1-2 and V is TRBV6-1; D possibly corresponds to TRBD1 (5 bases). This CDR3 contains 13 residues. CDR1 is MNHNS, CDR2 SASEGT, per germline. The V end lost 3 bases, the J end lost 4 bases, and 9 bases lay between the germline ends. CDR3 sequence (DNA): TGTGCCAGCAGTGAGTCAGGGCGCTATGGCTACACCTTC. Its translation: CASSESGRYGYTF.

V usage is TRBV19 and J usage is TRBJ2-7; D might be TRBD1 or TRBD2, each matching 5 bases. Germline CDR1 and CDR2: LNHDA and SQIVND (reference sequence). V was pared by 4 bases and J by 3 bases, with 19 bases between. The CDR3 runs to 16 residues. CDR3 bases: TGTGCCAGTAGTAACCTTCCGGGACCGGATAACTACGAGCAGTACTTC. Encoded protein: CASSNLPGPDNYEQYF.

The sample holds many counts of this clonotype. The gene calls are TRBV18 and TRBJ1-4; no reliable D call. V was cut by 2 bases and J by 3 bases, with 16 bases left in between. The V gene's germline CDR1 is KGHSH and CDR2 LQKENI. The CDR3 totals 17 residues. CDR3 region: CASSPILSLPANEKLFF. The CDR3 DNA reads TGTGCCAGCTCACCAATCCTCAGTTTGCCGGCTAATGAAAAACTGTTTTTT. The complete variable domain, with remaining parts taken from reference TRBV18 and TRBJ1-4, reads NAGVMQNPRHLVRRRGQEARLRCSPMKGHSHVYWYRQLPEEGLKFMVYLQKENIIDESGMPKERFSAEFPKEGPSILRIQQVVRGDSAAYFCASSPILSLPANEKLFFGSGTQLSVL.

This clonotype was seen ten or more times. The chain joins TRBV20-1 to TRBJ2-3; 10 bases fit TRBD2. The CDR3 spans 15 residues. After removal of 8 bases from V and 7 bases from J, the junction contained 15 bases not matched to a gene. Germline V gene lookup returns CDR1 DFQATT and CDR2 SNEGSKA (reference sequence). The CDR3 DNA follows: TGCAGTTCCCTTCTGGCTAGCGGGAGTTCGAATACGCAGTATTTT. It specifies CSSLLASGSSNTQYF.